This T cell receptor (beta chain) originates from a study of blood T cell repertoires in COVID-19. At the level of the study: The United States, Italy and Spain provided the acute and convalescent COVID-19 samples. In each case, the material was cDNA or gDNA derived from T cells, B-cell-depleted T cells, or PBMCs.

The CDR3 has 14 residues. The V gene lost 7 bases and the J gene lost 6 bases, with 13 bases spanning the gap. Germline V CDR1 and CDR2: MDHEN, SYDVKM. As processed by the authors: How many nucleated cells were present was estimated from reference gene primer amplification. The assay was immunoSEQ multiplex PCR, and TCRdb's table has in-frame clones only and misses some. From that table come the V and J calls and clone size; the DNA was used to work out D and trimming. Among roughly 240,000 clones listed, roughly nine tenths were seen once. The specimen sequenced was peripheral blood. The chain joins TRBV28 to TRBJ1-6; tentatively, D is TRBD1 (6 bases). The source is a woman aged 60-75 years who had recovered from COVID-19. The CDR3 coding sequence is TGTGCCAGCATAGGGGGATTGGGTAATTCACCCCTCCACTTT. Amino acid sequence: CASIGGLGNSPLHF.